This record covers a single T cell receptor (beta chain). Profiling relied on immunoSEQ multiplex PCR, and the TCRdb table lists in-frame clones only, not all of them. This table holds about 90,000 clones, roughly four fifths found once. The entry originates in a study of blood T cell repertoires in COVID-19. Study-wide context: Donors in the United States, Italy and Spain gave samples during acute or convalescent COVID-19. From T cells, B-cell-depleted T cells, or PBMCs came the material, which was cDNA or gDNA.

Germline V gives CDR1 SGHRS, CDR2 YFSETQ. Trimming removed 0 bases at V and 4 bases at J, with 13 bases between. The CDR3 extends over 15 amino acids. J is TRBJ1-2 and V is TRBV5-1; no definite D call. This clonotype was sampled from a human donor in a cohort sampled during active COVID-19. The sequencing input was peripheral blood. This CDR3 is CASSLDTATPYGYTF. For the CDR3, the DNA is TGCGCCAGCAGCTTGGACACAGCCACCCCCTATGGCTACACCTTC.